What follows are 10 T cell receptor beta chains derived from one specimen sequenced in a study of blood T cell repertoires in COVID-19. Data came from immunoSEQ multiplex PCR; TCRdb stores just in-frame clones and leaves some out. This sample yields 380,000 or so clones, of which more than 80% are seen a single time; around 1.3% belongs to the top ten. The sequenced sample was peripheral blood. The receptors here all came from a man aged 40-50 years with acute or convalescent COVID-19.

The V gene is TRBV5-1, the J gene TRBJ1-3; D remains unclear. Germline V gene data show CDR1 as SGHRS and CDR2 as YFSETQ. The V end lost 2 bases, the J end lost 2 bases, and 5 bases lay between the germline ends. The CDR3 contains 13 residues. The CDR3 DNA reads TGCGCCAGCAGCTTCAGGCCTGGAAACACCATATATTTT. Translated, it gives CASSFRPGNTIYF.

The J gene is TRBJ2-3, the V gene TRBV7-6; 11 nucleotides agree with TRBD2. The V gene end was trimmed by 1 base and the J gene end by 5 bases; junction bases not matched to a gene: 8. Germline CDR1 is SGHVS and CDR2 is FNYEAQ. There are 17 residues in the CDR3. CDR3 DNA: TGTGCCAGCAGCTTAGGGGCTAGCGGGGGGTTCAGAGATACGCAGTATTTT. Encoded protein: CASSLGASGGFRDTQYF.

The sample holds one count of this clone. This sequence joins TRBV24-1 and TRBJ1-5; TRBD1 aligns across 7 bases. V lost 12 bases to trimming and J lost 5 bases; unmatched junction nucleotides: 3. The length of the CDR3 is 11 residues. CDR1 and CDR2 (germline): KGHDR, SFDVKD. The CDR3 DNA reads as TGTGCCCCACAGGGGCATCAGCCCCAGCATTTT. Translation gives CAPQGHQPQHF.

This rearrangement joins TRBV3-1 (or the pseudogene TRBV3-2) to TRBJ1-1, with TRBD1 matching 8 bases. CDR3 length: 13 amino acids. V trimming: 2 bases; J trimming: 10 bases; junction bases outside the gene matches: 6. Germline-derived CDR1 and CDR2 are LGHDT and YNNKEL (reference sequence). CDR3 region: CASSQLSGTGAFF. CDR3 DNA: TGTGCCAGCAGCCAACTTTCGGGGACAGGAGCTTTCTTT.

The V gene is TRBV10-1, the J gene TRBJ1-1; D not resolved. Trimming stripped 4 bases from V and 3 bases from J, with 6 bases between. This CDR3 spans 12 amino acids. Per germline, CDR1 WNHNN and CDR2 SYGVQD (reference sequence). The CDR3 sequence: CASSAGYTEAFF. The CDR3 nucleotides read TGCGCCAGCAGTGCGGGATACACTGAAGCTTTCTTT.

This clone came up a few times. The V and J genes are TRBV5-1 and TRBJ2-5, with D perhaps TRBD2 (6 bases). The germline gives CDR1 SGHRS, CDR2 YFSETQ. V lost 4 bases and J lost 2, with 9 bases in between. There are 13 residues in the CDR3. The CDR3 sequence is CASSGSGQETQYF. In DNA, the CDR3 is TGCGCCAGCAGCGGTAGCGGACAAGAGACCCAGTACTTC.

The chain carries TRBV27 and TRBJ2-3; D is uncertain. The V end was cut by 5 bases, the J end by 4 bases, with 13 bases between. Germline CDR1 MNHEY, CDR2 SMNVEV (reference sequence). The CDR3 totals 14 residues. CDR3 nucleotides: TGTGCCAGCAGTCCCCGATCGAGATCAGATACGCAGTATTTT. It codes for CASSPRSRSDTQYF.

This chain connects TRBV11-2 to TRBJ2-5, with D unclear. CDR1 is SGHAT and CDR2 is FQNNGV in the germline V gene. CDR3 size: 13 residues. Trimming stripped 3 bases from V and 1 base from J, with 6 bases between. CDR3 sequence reads: CASSFLPQETQYF. CDR3 DNA: TGTGCCAGCAGCTTTCTCCCCCAAGAGACCCAGTACTTC.

The chain recombines TRBV19 with TRBJ1-5; D remains ambiguous. This CDR3 contains 14 residues. Germline lookup yields CDR1 LNHDA and CDR2 SQIVND (reference sequence). V was cut by 3 bases and J by 7 bases, with 13 bases left in between. The CDR3: CASSIWSGKQPQHF. CDR3 coding DNA: TGTGCCAGTAGTATTTGGTCAGGAAAACAGCCCCAGCATTTT.

This chain connects TRBV10-3 to TRBJ1-1, with D possibly matching TRBD1 (6 bases). Germline values: CDR1 ENHRY, CDR2 SYGVKD. The CDR3 is made up of 16 amino acids. V dropped 3 bases and J dropped 6 bases, with 20 bases sitting between them. The CDR3 DNA reads TGTGCCATCAGTGAAATGGACAGAGCCCTTGTCCCTGAAGCTTTCTTT. Translated: CAISEMDRALVPEAFF.